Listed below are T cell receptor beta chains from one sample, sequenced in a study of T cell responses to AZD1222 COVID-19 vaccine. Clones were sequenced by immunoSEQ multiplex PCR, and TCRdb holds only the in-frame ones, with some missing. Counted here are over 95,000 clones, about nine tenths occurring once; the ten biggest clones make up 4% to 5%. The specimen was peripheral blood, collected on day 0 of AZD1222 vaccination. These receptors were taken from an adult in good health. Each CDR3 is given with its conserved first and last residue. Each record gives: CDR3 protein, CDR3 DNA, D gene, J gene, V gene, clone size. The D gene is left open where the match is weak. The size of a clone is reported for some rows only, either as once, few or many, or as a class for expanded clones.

CDR3 protein: CAISAVGTAYNEQFF
CDR3 DNA: TGTGCCATCAGTGCCGTAGGGACTGCGTACAATGAGCAGTTCTTC
D gene: -
J gene: TRBJ2-1
V gene: TRBV10-3
clone size: -

CDR3 protein: CASSVAENTEAFF
CDR3 DNA: TGTGCCAGCAGTGTGGCGGAGAACACTGAAGCTTTCTTT
D gene: -
J gene: TRBJ1-1
V gene: TRBV6-4
clone size: -

CDR3 protein: CAWGGAGNEQYF
CDR3 DNA: TGTGCCTGGGGGGGGGCCGGGAACGAGCAGTACTTC
D gene: -
J gene: TRBJ2-7
V gene: TRBV30
clone size: -

CDR3 protein: CASSYSPGTGYTF
CDR3 DNA: TGTGCCAGCAGTTACTCACCAGGGACTGGCTACACCTTC
D gene: -
J gene: TRBJ1-2
V gene: TRBV6-2/TRBV6-3
clone size: -

CDR3 protein: CASSLGQGYGYTF
CDR3 DNA: TGTGCCAGCAGCTTAGGACAGGGGTATGGCTACACCTTC
D gene: TRBD1
J gene: TRBJ1-2
V gene: TRBV7-9
clone size: -

CDR3 protein: CSASVQPQHF
CDR3 DNA: TGCAGTGCTAGTGTCCAGCCCCAGCATTTT
D gene: -
J gene: TRBJ1-5
V gene: TRBV20-1
clone size: -

CDR3 protein: CALNRGLWYGYTF
CDR3 DNA: TGTGCCTTGAACAGGGGGCTTTGGTATGGCTACACCTTC
D gene: TRBD1
J gene: TRBJ1-2
V gene: TRBV30
clone size: -

CDR3 protein: CASSFQGWNNEQFF
CDR3 DNA: TGTGCCAGCAGTTTCCAGGGTTGGAACAATGAGCAGTTCTTC
D gene: -
J gene: TRBJ2-1
V gene: TRBV27
clone size: -

CDR3 protein: CASSTGLAGVYNEQFF
CDR3 DNA: TGTGCCAGCAGTACAGGACTAGCCGGGGTTTACAATGAGCAGTTCTTC
D gene: TRBD2
J gene: TRBJ2-1
V gene: TRBV6-2/TRBV6-3
clone size: -

CDR3 protein: CASSLDIGMELFF
CDR3 DNA: TGTGCCAGCAGCTTAGATATCGGCATGGAACTGTTTTTT
D gene: -
J gene: TRBJ1-4
V gene: TRBV11-2
clone size: -

CDR3 protein: CASSLTGDTQYF
CDR3 DNA: TGTGCCAGCAGCCTGACAGGAGATACGCAGTATTTT
D gene: -
J gene: TRBJ2-3
V gene: TRBV7-2
clone size: -

CDR3 protein: CASSTRLAGGRVPYNEQFF
CDR3 DNA: TGTGCCAGTAGTACCAGACTAGCGGGGGGGCGTGTTCCCTACAATGAGCAGTTCTTC
D gene: TRBD2
J gene: TRBJ2-1
V gene: TRBV19
clone size: -

CDR3 protein: CAWSDSAHGYTF
CDR3 DNA: TGTGCCTGGAGTGACAGTGCTCATGGCTACACCTTC
D gene: -
J gene: TRBJ1-2
V gene: TRBV30
clone size: once

CDR3 protein: CASSQDFRGGPRSPLHF
CDR3 DNA: TGTGCCAGCAGCCAAGACTTCAGGGGCGGCCCAAGATCACCCCTCCACTTT
D gene: -
J gene: TRBJ1-6
V gene: TRBV14
clone size: -

CDR3 protein: CASSQATGEGETQYF
CDR3 DNA: TGCGCCAGCAGCCAAGCGACAGGGGAGGGAGAGACCCAGTACTTC
D gene: -
J gene: TRBJ2-5
V gene: TRBV4-3
clone size: once

CDR3 protein: CASSRSGRNTGELFF
CDR3 DNA: TGTGCCAGCAGCCGTTCCGGGCGGAACACCGGGGAGCTGTTTTTT
D gene: -
J gene: TRBJ2-2
V gene: TRBV11-3
clone size: -

CDR3 protein: CASSLTRGGNSPLHF
CDR3 DNA: TGTGCCAGCAGTTTAACCAGGGGGGGAAATTCACCCCTCCACTTT
D gene: TRBD1
J gene: TRBJ1-6
V gene: TRBV27
clone size: -

CDR3 protein: CASSKANGGARHTGELFF
CDR3 DNA: TGTGCCAGCAGCAAAGCAAACGGGGGGGCCCGCCACACCGGGGAGCTGTTTTTT
D gene: -
J gene: TRBJ2-2
V gene: TRBV21-1
clone size: -

CDR3 protein: CASIPNRVVTGELFF
CDR3 DNA: TGTGCCAGCATCCCGAACAGGGTAGTCACCGGGGAGCTGTTTTTT
D gene: -
J gene: TRBJ2-2
V gene: TRBV6-5
clone size: -

CDR3 protein: CASSTRHSATNEKLFF
CDR3 DNA: TGTGCCAGTAGTACCCGCCACAGTGCAACTAATGAAAAACTGTTTTTT
D gene: -
J gene: TRBJ1-4
V gene: TRBV19
clone size: -

CDR3 protein: CASSEAAGGRYNEQFF
CDR3 DNA: TGTGCCAGCAGTGAGGCAGCGGGGGGCAGGTACAATGAGCAGTTCTTC
D gene: TRBD2
J gene: TRBJ2-1
V gene: TRBV2
clone size: -

CDR3 protein: CASSYRTGPLTYEQYF
CDR3 DNA: TGTGCCAGCAGCTATAGGACAGGCCCCCTAACCTACGAGCAGTACTTC
D gene: TRBD1
J gene: TRBJ2-7
V gene: TRBV7-9
clone size: -

CDR3 protein: CASSLLNSPLHF
CDR3 DNA: TGTGCCAGCAGTCTTCTTAATTCACCCCTCCACTTT
D gene: -
J gene: TRBJ1-6
V gene: TRBV27
clone size: -

CDR3 protein: CATSAQLADEQFF
CDR3 DNA: TGTGCCACCAGTGCCCAACTAGCGGATGAGCAGTTCTTC
D gene: TRBD2
J gene: TRBJ2-1
V gene: TRBV24-1
clone size: once

CDR3 protein: CATSDLGGNQPQHF
CDR3 DNA: TGTGCCACCAGTGATTTAGGAGGGAATCAGCCCCAGCATTTT
D gene: -
J gene: TRBJ1-5
V gene: TRBV24-1
clone size: -

CDR3 protein: CASSPQYTDTQYF
CDR3 DNA: TGTGCCAGCAGCCCCCAGTACACAGATACGCAGTATTTT
D gene: -
J gene: TRBJ2-3
V gene: TRBV7-2
clone size: -

CDR3 protein: CASSERQGSGELFF
CDR3 DNA: TGTGCCAGCAGTGAAAGACAGGGGTCCGGGGAGCTGTTTTTT
D gene: TRBD1
J gene: TRBJ2-2
V gene: TRBV6-1
clone size: -

CDR3 protein: CASAGDEGALHF
CDR3 DNA: TGTGCCAGCGCAGGGGACGAGGGGGCCCTCCACTTT
D gene: -
J gene: TRBJ1-6
V gene: TRBV2
clone size: -

CDR3 protein: CASSLSPGQGGNEQFF
CDR3 DNA: TGTGCCAGCAGCCTTTCCCCGGGACAGGGTGGAAATGAGCAGTTCTTC
D gene: TRBD1
J gene: TRBJ2-1
V gene: TRBV7-8
clone size: -

CDR3 protein: CASIQFRGANSPLHF
CDR3 DNA: TGTGCCAGCATTCAATTCCGGGGAGCTAATTCACCCCTCCACTTT
D gene: -
J gene: TRBJ1-6
V gene: TRBV27
clone size: -

CDR3 protein: CASSFDRGSPTNEKLFF
CDR3 DNA: TGTGCCAGCAGCTTCGACAGGGGCTCACCGACTAATGAAAAACTGTTTTTT
D gene: TRBD1
J gene: TRBJ1-4
V gene: TRBV7-9
clone size: -

CDR3 protein: CASTAGIEQFF
CDR3 DNA: TGTGCCAGCACCGCCGGGATCGAGCAGTTCTTC
D gene: -
J gene: TRBJ2-1
V gene: TRBV7-6
clone size: -

CDR3 protein: CASSTTGAYGYTF
CDR3 DNA: TGTGCCAGCAGCACAACGGGGGCCTATGGCTACACCTTC
D gene: -
J gene: TRBJ1-2
V gene: TRBV6-4
clone size: -

CDR3 protein: CASSPPGTGGNQPQHF
CDR3 DNA: TGTGCCAGCAGTCCCCCCGGGACAGGGGGCAATCAGCCCCAGCATTTT
D gene: TRBD1
J gene: TRBJ1-5
V gene: TRBV2
clone size: -

CDR3 protein: CASSLDFTNNQPQHF
CDR3 DNA: TGTGCCAGCAGTTTAGACTTTACCAACAATCAGCCCCAGCATTTT
D gene: -
J gene: TRBJ1-5
V gene: TRBV28
clone size: -

CDR3 protein: CASSRPQVLAGELFF
CDR3 DNA: TGTGCCAGTAGTAGGCCCCAGGTCTTGGCCGGGGAGCTGTTTTTT
D gene: -
J gene: TRBJ2-2
V gene: TRBV19
clone size: -

CDR3 protein: CASSYSWGLNTEAFF
CDR3 DNA: TGTGCCAGCAGTTACTCGTGGGGGTTGAACACTGAAGCTTTCTTT
D gene: -
J gene: TRBJ1-1
V gene: TRBV6-5
clone size: -

CDR3 protein: CASSGTVNYGYTF
CDR3 DNA: TGTGCCAGCAGTGGTACAGTGAACTATGGCTACACCTTC
D gene: -
J gene: TRBJ1-2
V gene: TRBV25-1
clone size: -

CDR3 protein: CASSHPDGNSPLHF
CDR3 DNA: TGCGCCAGCAGCCACCCGGACGGAAATTCACCCCTCCACTTT
D gene: -
J gene: TRBJ1-6
V gene: TRBV4-3
clone size: -

CDR3 protein: CASSLVGIHEQFF
CDR3 DNA: TGTGCCAGCAGCTTAGTCGGGATCCATGAGCAGTTCTTC
D gene: -
J gene: TRBJ2-1
V gene: TRBV7-9
clone size: once

CDR3 protein: CAISESGDDNQPQHF
CDR3 DNA: TGTGCCATCAGTGAGTCAGGGGACGACAATCAGCCCCAGCATTTT
D gene: -
J gene: TRBJ1-5
V gene: TRBV10-3
clone size: -

CDR3 protein: CASSWGSTDTQYF
CDR3 DNA: TGTGCCAGCAGTTGGGGGAGTACAGATACGCAGTATTTT
D gene: -
J gene: TRBJ2-3
V gene: TRBV12-3/TRBV12-4
clone size: -

CDR3 protein: CAISESKGRGEQYF
CDR3 DNA: TGTGCCATCAGTGAGTCGAAAGGCCGAGGCGAGCAGTACTTC
D gene: -
J gene: TRBJ2-7
V gene: TRBV10-3
clone size: -

CDR3 protein: CASSDSGVSTDTQYF
CDR3 DNA: TGTGCCAGCAGCGATAGCGGGGTTAGCACAGATACGCAGTATTTT
D gene: TRBD2
J gene: TRBJ2-3
V gene: TRBV9
clone size: -

CDR3 protein: CASSIASGGTYEQYF
CDR3 DNA: TGCGCCAGCAGCATAGCTAGCGGGGGGACCTACGAGCAGTACTTC
D gene: TRBD2
J gene: TRBJ2-7
V gene: TRBV5-1
clone size: -

CDR3 protein: CASSQVIMGWRNQPQHF
CDR3 DNA: TGTGCCAGCAGCCAAGTCATCATGGGGTGGCGCAATCAGCCCCAGCATTTT
D gene: -
J gene: TRBJ1-5
V gene: TRBV3-1/TRBV3-2
clone size: -

CDR3 protein: CASSPRDSSYEQYF
CDR3 DNA: TGCGCCAGCAGCCCTAGGGACAGCTCCTACGAGCAGTACTTC
D gene: TRBD1
J gene: TRBJ2-7
V gene: TRBV5-1
clone size: -

CDR3 protein: CASSVGTPSYEQYF
CDR3 DNA: TGTGCCAGCAGCGTGGGGACACCTTCCTACGAGCAGTACTTC
D gene: -
J gene: TRBJ2-7
V gene: TRBV9
clone size: -

CDR3 protein: CASGVAGGTYEQYF
CDR3 DNA: TGTGCCAGCGGGGTAGCGGGGGGAACCTACGAGCAGTACTTC
D gene: TRBD2
J gene: TRBJ2-7
V gene: TRBV7-2
clone size: -

CDR3 protein: CASSLGRRNNEKLFF
CDR3 DNA: TGTGCCAGCAGCTTAGGTCGACGCAATAATGAAAAACTGTTTTTT
D gene: -
J gene: TRBJ1-4
V gene: TRBV11-2
clone size: -

CDR3 protein: CASSQDNSGVDTQYF
CDR3 DNA: TGCGCCAGCAGCCAAGATAATAGCGGGGTAGATACGCAGTATTTT
D gene: TRBD2
J gene: TRBJ2-3
V gene: TRBV4-3
clone size: -

CDR3 protein: CASSLDPGGSRDGYTF
CDR3 DNA: TGTGCCAGCAGCTTAGATCCAGGGGGCTCAAGGGATGGCTACACCTTC
D gene: TRBD1
J gene: TRBJ1-2
V gene: TRBV7-2
clone size: -